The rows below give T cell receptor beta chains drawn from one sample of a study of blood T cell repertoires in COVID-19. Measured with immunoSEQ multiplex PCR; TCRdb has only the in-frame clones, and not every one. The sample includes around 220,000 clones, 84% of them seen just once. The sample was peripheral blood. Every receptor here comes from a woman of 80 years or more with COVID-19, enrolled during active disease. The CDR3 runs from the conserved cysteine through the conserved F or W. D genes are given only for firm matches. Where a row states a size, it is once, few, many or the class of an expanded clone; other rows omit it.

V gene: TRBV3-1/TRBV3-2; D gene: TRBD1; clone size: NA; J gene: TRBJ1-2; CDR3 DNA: TGTGCCAGCAGCCAGACACAGGGGGAGGGTGGCTACACCTTC; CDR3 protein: CASSQTQGEGGYTF
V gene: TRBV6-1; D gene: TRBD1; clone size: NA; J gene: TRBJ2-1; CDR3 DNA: TGTGCCAGCAGTGAACGGACAGGGGGTCAGTACAATGAGCAGTTCTTC; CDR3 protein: CASSERTGGQYNEQFF
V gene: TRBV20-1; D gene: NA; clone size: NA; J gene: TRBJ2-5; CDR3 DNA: TGCAGTGCTAGGAGGGAGACCCAGTACTTC; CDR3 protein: CSARRETQYF
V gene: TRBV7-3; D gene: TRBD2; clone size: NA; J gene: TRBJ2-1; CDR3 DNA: TGTGCCAGCAGCTTAAAGTCGGGACTAGCGCGCAATGAGCAGTTCTTC; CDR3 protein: CASSLKSGLARNEQFF
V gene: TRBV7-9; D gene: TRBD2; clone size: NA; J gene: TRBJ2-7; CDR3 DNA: TGTGCCAGCAGCCTCCGCGCGGGGGGGGACCAGTACTTC; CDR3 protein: CASSLRAGGDQYF
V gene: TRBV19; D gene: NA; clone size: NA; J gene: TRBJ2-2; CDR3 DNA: TGTGCCAGTAGTATTTTCTTCAGGAACACCGGGGAGCTGTTTTTT; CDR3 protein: CASSIFFRNTGELFF
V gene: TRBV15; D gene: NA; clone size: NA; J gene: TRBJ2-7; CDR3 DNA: TGTGCCACCAGCAGAGAACAAACAGGGCGGGAGCAGTACTTC; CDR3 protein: CATSREQTGREQYF
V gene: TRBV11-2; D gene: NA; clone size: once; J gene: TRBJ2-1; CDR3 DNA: TGTGCCAGCAGCCGGCCCGGGGGGCGTAATGAGCAGTTCTTC; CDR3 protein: CASSRPGGRNEQFF
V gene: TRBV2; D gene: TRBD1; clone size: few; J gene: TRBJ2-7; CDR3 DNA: TGTGCCAGCAGGAGCACAGGGGCTTATGCCGAGCAGTACTTC; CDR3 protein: CASRSTGAYAEQYF
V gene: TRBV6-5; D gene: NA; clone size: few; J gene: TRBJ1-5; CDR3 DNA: TGTGCCAGCAGGAACTCCGGTCCTGGGCCCCAGCATTTT; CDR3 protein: CASRNSGPGPQHF
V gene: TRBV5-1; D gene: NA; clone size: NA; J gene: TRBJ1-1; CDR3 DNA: TGCGCCAGCAGAGCCGGGACATCCAACACTGAAGCTTTCTTT; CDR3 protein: CASRAGTSNTEAFF
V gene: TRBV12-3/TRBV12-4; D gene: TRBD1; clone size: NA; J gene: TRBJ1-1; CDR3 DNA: TGTGCCAGCAGTCCGACAGGGCGAACTGAAGCTTTCTTT; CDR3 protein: CASSPTGRTEAFF
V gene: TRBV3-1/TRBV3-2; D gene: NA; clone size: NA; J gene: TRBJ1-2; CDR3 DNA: TGTGCCAGCAGCCAAGATCTTCGTGGCGGTGGCTACACCTTC; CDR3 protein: CASSQDLRGGGYTF
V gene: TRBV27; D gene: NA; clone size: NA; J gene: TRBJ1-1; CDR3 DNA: TGTGCCAGCACCGCCGGGACACCTGGGGAAGCTTTCTTT; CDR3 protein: CASTAGTPGEAFF
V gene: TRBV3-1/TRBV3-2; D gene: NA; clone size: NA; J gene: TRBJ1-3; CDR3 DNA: TGTGCCAGCCAAAGGGGGGGAATTGGAAACACCATATATTTT; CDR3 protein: CASQRGGIGNTIYF
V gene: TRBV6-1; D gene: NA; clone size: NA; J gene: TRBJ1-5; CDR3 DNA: TGTGCCAGCAGTGAAGGGTACAGGAATCAGCCCCAGCATTTT; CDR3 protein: CASSEGYRNQPQHF
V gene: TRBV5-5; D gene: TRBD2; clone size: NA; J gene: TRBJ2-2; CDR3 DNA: TGTGCCAGCAGCTTCGCCGGGGGGGCCGGGGAGCTGTTTTTT; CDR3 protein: CASSFAGGAGELFF
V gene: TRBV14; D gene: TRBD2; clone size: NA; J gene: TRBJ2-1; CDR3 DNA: TGTGCCAGCGGAAGGGACTACCTCAATGAGCAGTTCTTC; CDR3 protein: CASGRDYLNEQFF
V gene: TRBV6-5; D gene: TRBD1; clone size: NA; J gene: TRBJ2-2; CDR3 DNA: TGTGCCAGCAGCGGGACAGGCAGGGGAGGGGAGCTGTTTTTT; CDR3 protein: CASSGTGRGGELFF
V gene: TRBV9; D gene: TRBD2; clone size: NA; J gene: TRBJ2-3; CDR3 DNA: TGTGCCAGCAGCGTGGGAGGGGCTAGCACAGATACGCAGTATTTT; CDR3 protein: CASSVGGASTDTQYF
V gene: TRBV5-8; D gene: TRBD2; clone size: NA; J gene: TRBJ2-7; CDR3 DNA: TGTGCCAGCAGATCGGGAGGATGGGAGCAGTACTTC; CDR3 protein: CASRSGGWEQYF
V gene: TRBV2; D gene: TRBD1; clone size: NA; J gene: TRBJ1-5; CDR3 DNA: TGTGCCAGCAGATCGACAGGGGGCGAGAATCAGCCCCAGCATTTT; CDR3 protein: CASRSTGGENQPQHF
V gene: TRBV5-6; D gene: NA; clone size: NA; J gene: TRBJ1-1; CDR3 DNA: TGTGCCAGCAGCTTGCGCTCGGGCAGGGCGAACACTGAAGCTTTCTTT; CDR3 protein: CASSLRSGRANTEAFF
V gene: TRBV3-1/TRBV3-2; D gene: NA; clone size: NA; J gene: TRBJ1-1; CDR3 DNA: TGTGCCAGCAGCCAAGCCGGGGATGGGACTGAAGCTTTCTTT; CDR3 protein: CASSQAGDGTEAFF
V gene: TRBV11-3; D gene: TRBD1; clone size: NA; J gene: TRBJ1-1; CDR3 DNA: TGTGCCAGCAGCCTTTGGACAGGGATGGCTTTCTTT; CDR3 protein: CASSLWTGMAFF
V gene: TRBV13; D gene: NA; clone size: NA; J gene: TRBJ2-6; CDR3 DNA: TGTGCCAGCACCCGTTGGAGAGCTGGGGCCAACGTCCTGACTTTC; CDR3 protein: CASTRWRAGANVLTF
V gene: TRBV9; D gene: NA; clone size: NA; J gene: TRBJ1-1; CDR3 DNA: TGTGCCAGCAGCCCCCGCGGGGGATCAGCTGAAGCTTTCTTT; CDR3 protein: CASSPRGGSAEAFF
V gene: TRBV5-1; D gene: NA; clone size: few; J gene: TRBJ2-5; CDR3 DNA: TGCGCCAGCAGCTTGGAATCCGTACAAGAGACCCAGTACTTC; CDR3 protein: CASSLESVQETQYF
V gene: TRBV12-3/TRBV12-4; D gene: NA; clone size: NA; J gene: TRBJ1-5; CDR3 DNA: TGTGCCAGCAGCCTCAGACGGGATCAGCCCCAGCATTTT; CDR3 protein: CASSLRRDQPQHF
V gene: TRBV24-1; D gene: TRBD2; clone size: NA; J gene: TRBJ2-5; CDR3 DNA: TGTGCCACCATCCCCCAGCGGGAGGGCCTTGAGACCCAGTACTTC; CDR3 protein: CATIPQREGLETQYF
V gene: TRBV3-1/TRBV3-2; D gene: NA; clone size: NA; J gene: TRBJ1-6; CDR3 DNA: TGTGCCAGCAGGGCGACTTGGTGGGCGGGGAATTCACCCCTCCACTTT; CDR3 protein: CASRATWWAGNSPLHF
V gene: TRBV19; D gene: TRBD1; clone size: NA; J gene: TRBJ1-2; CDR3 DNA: TGTGCCAGTAGCAGGGACAGGGGAAGATATGGCTACACCTTC; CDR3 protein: CASSRDRGRYGYTF
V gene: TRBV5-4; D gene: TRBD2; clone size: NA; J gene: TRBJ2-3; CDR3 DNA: TGTGCCAGCAGCTTGGGAGCTAGCGGGATCACAGATACGCAGTATTTT; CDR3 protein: CASSLGASGITDTQYF
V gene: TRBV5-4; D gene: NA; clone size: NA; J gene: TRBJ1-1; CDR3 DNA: TGTGCCAGCAGCGGCACAGAACATACTGAAGCTTTCTTT; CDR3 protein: CASSGTEHTEAFF
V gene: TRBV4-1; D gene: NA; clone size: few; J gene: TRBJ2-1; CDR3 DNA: TGCGCCAGCAGCCTAGTAGCGACCTCCTACAATGAGCAGTTCTTC; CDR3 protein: CASSLVATSYNEQFF
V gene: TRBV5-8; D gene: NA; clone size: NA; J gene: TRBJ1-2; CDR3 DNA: TGTGCCAGCAGCCCCCGGGACACCGGCTATGGCTACACCTTC; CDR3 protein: CASSPRDTGYGYTF
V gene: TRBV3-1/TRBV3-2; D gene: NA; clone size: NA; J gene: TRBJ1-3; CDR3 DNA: TGTGCCAGCAGCGACCCGACAGTGGAGGGCTCTGGAAACACCATATATTTT; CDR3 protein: CASSDPTVEGSGNTIYF
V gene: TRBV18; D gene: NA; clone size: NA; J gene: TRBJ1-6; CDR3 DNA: TGTGCCAGCTCACCCGGGACTACGGGCACTAATTCACCCCTCCACTTT; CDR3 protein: CASSPGTTGTNSPLHF
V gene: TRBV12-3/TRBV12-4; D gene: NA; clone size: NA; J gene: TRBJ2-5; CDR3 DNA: TGTGCCAGCAGTTCTGCAGGGGAGACCCAGTACTTC; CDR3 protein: CASSSAGETQYF
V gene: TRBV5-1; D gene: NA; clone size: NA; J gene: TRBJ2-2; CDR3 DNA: TGCGCCACCGGGGACTTGACCGGGGAGCTGTTTTTT; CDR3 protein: CATGDLTGELFF
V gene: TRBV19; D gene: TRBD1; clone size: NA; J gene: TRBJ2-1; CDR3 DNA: TGTGCCAGTAGTATTCTGCCTCGGACAGGGATCAATGAGCAGTTCTTC; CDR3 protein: CASSILPRTGINEQFF
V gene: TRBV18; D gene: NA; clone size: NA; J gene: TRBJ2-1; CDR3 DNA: TGTGCCAGCTCACCAGTCCCTACGCGATTGTTCCATGAGCAGTTCTTC; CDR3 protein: CASSPVPTRLFHEQFF
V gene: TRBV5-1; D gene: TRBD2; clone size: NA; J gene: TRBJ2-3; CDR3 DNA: TGCGCCAGCAGCTTGGCGGTCGGGGGGACCAATACGCAGTATTTT; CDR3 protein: CASSLAVGGTNTQYF
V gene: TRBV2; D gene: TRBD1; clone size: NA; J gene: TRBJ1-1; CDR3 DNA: TGTGCCAGCGCCCTAGGACAGGGGGGCACTGAAGCTTTCTTT; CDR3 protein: CASALGQGGTEAFF
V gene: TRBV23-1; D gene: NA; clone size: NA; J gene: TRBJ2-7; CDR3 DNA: TGCGCCAGCGACTGGAGGGCGAAATACGAGCAGTACTTC; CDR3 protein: CASDWRAKYEQYF
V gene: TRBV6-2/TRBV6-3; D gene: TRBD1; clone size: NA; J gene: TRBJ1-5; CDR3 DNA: TGTGCCAGCAGCCTTGGACAGGAGGGGCCCCAGCATTTT; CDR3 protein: CASSLGQEGPQHF
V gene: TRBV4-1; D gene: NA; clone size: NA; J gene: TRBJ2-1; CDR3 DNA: TGCGCCAGCAGCCAAGTTGCGGGGGCCTACGTTAGTGAGCAGTTCTTC; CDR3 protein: CASSQVAGAYVSEQFF
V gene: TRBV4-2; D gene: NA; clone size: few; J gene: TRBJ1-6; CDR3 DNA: TGTGCCAGCAGCGCGGGGGGGGACTTCGGATCACCCCTCCACTTT; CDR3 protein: CASSAGGDFGSPLHF
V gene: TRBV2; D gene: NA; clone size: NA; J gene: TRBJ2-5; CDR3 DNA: TGTGCCAGCTGCTACAGGGTAGGAGAGACCCAGTACTTC; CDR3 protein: CASCYRVGETQYF
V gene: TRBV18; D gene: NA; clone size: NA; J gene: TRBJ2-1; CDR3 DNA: TGTGCCAGCTCACCACCTGGGCTATCGCATGAGCAGTTCTTC; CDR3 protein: CASSPPGLSHEQFF
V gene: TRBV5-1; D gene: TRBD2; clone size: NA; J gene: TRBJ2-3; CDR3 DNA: TGCGCCAGCAGCTATGGGAATCCGGGACTAGCGGGAGCTAGCACAGATACGCAGTATTTT; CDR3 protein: CASSYGNPGLAGASTDTQYF
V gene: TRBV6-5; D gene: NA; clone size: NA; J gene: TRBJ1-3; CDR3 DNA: TGTGCCAGCAGAACAGGTTTTGGTGGAAACACCATATATTTT; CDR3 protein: CASRTGFGGNTIYF